Listed here are 28 T cell receptor beta chains from one sample, sequenced in a study of blood T cell repertoires in COVID-19. Profiling relied on immunoSEQ multiplex PCR, and the TCRdb table lists in-frame clones only, not all of them. This repertoire shows about 200,000 clones, around nine tenths found once; its top ten account for around 1.7%. Sequences were obtained from peripheral blood. The receptor source for this set is a man between 18 and 35 years old with active or convalescent COVID-19.

The chain employs TRBV9 and TRBJ1-1; D is unclear. Looked up from germline, CDR1 is SGDLS and CDR2 is YYNGEE. V gave up 0 bases and J gave up 10 bases, with 19 bases separating them. This CDR3 is built from 15 residues. CDR3 nucleotide sequence: TGTGCCAGCAGCGTAGGTATCGGAGAGGTTGAGACAGCTTTCTTT. Amino acid sequence: CASSVGIGEVETAFF.

V and J are TRBV12-3 or TRBV12-4 and TRBJ1-5; D gene uncertain. This CDR3 has 13 amino acids. Trimming removed 6 bases at V and 9 bases at J, with 15 bases between. CDR3 protein: CASSSGSLGPQHF. CDR3 coding DNA: TGTGCCAGCAGCTCTGGGAGTTTAGGGCCCCAGCATTTT.

This chain links TRBV29-1 with TRBJ1-2, with no clear D. V gave up 3 bases and J gave up 6 bases, with 8 bases separating them. CDR3 size: 11 residues. Germline-derived CDR1 and CDR2 are SQVTM and ANQGSEA. CDR3 sequence reads: CSVDNGDGYTF. DNA for the CDR3: TGCAGCGTTGACAACGGGGATGGCTACACCTTC.

This chain joins TRBV10-3 and TRBJ1-2; D is unclear. The germline gives CDR1 ENHRY, CDR2 SYGVKD. The CDR3 is 13 residues long. V gave up 6 bases and J gave up 5 bases, with 13 bases separating them. The CDR3 nucleotides read TGTGCCATCAGCTTGGACGGCGGGTATGGCTACACCTTC. Amino acid sequence: CAISLDGGYGYTF.

This chain connects TRBV7-2 to TRBJ2-7; D is possibly TRBD2 (6 bases). The CDR3 totals 15 residues. CDR1 SGHTA and CDR2 FQGNSA come from the germline V gene. The V gene lost 1 base and the J gene lost 0 bases, with 10 bases spanning the gap. CDR3 sequence (DNA): TGTGCCAGCAGCTTAGGAACTAGCCTCTCCTACGAGCAGTACTTC. Protein: CASSLGTSLSYEQYF.

V and J are TRBV2 and TRBJ1-5; perhaps TRBD1 as D (6 bases). CDR3 size: 15 residues. The germline gives CDR1 SNHLY, CDR2 FYNNEI. V shed 5 bases and J shed 0 bases, with 11 bases lying between them. CDR3 in amino acids: CASSPDRYSNQPQHF. Here the CDR3 DNA reads TGTGCCAGCAGTCCGGACAGATATAGCAATCAGCCCCAGCATTTT.

The chain carries TRBV12-3 or TRBV12-4 and TRBJ1-1; D remains unclear. The CDR3 is 12 residues long. V lost 3 bases and J lost 7, with 9 bases in between. CDR3 residues: CASSFSGIEAFF. CDR3 bases: TGTGCCAGCAGTTTTTCAGGTATTGAAGCTTTCTTT.

CDR3: CASSPHSGQGHGYTF. Here the CDR3 DNA reads TGTGCCAGCAGCCCCCACTCCGGACAGGGCCATGGCTACACCTTC. J is TRBJ1-2 and V is TRBV3-1 (or the pseudogene TRBV3-2); 8 positions agree with TRBD1. CDR1 is LGHDT and CDR2 is YNNKEL in the germline V gene (reference sequence). The CDR3 extends over 15 amino acids. The junction had 10 bases not matched to a gene; V was cut back by 4 bases and J by 6 bases.

The chain recombines TRBV6-5 with TRBJ2-2; 7 bases are a match to TRBD2. Germline CDR1 MNHEY, CDR2 SVGAGI. The V segment lost 5 bases and the J segment 5 bases; nucleotides outside the gene matches: 2. CDR3 size: 13 residues. CDR3 loop: CASSKGGTGELFF. The CDR3, as DNA: TGTGCCAGCAGTAAGGGAGGGACCGGGGAGCTGTTTTTT.

The chain employs TRBV5-1 and TRBJ2-2, with 7 bases identical to TRBD1. The germline gives CDR1 SGHRS, CDR2 YFSETQ. J gave up 4 bases and V 2 bases, and 11 bases lay outside the gene matches. This CDR3 has 17 amino acids. CDR3 nucleotides: TGCGCCAGCAGCTTACACTCCGGGACAGCAACCACCGGGGAGCTGTTTTTT. Translated: CASSLHSGTATTGELFF. The full variable domain, rest sourced from reference TRBV5-1 and TRBJ2-2, is KAGVTQTPRYLIKTRGQQVTLSCSPISGHRSVSWYQQTPGQGLQFLFEYFSETQRNKGNFPGRFSGRQFSNSRSEMNVSTLELGDSALYLCASSLHSGTATTGELFFGEGSRLTVL.

The chain recombines TRBV5-1 with TRBJ2-3; TRBD2 matches at 7 bases. This CDR3 has 15 amino acids. From germline, CDR1 is SGHRS and CDR2 YFSETQ. J lost 7 bases, V lost 0 bases, and 8 bases had no gene match. CDR3 in DNA: TGCGCCAGCAGCTTGGGGCAGGGAGGGGAGTATACGCAGTATTTT. This encodes CASSLGQGGEYTQYF.

The chain has TRBV5-4 and TRBJ2-1; TRBD2 matches 11 bases. The germline V gene encodes CDR1 SGHNT and CDR2 YYREEE (reference sequence). CDR3 length: 15 amino acids. Trimming cost V 1 base and J 7 bases; bases outside gene matches: 4. The CDR3 coding sequence is TGTGCCAGCAGCTTGACTAGCGGGAGAGGAAATGAGCAGTTCTTC. This gives the protein CASSLTSGRGNEQFF. Complete variable domain (other parts from reference TRBV5-4 and TRBJ2-1): ETGVTQSPTHLIKTRGQQVTLRCSSQSGHNTVSWYQQALGQGPQFIFQYYREEENGRGNFPPRFSGLQFPNYSSELNVNALELDDSALYLCASSLTSGRGNEQFFGPGTRLTVL.

The rearrangement uses TRBV19 and TRBJ2-7; D may be TRBD1 (6 bases). The CDR3 sequence is 15 residues long. Between the trimmed V and J ends, which lost 3 bases and 2 bases, there was a span of 14 bases. CDR1 and CDR2 (germline): LNHDA, SQIVND (reference sequence). The DNA for the CDR3 is TGTGCCAGTAGTATTCTCCCAGGGGCAACCTACGAGCAGTACTTC. It translates to CASSILPGATYEQYF.

V usage is TRBV12-5 and J usage is TRBJ1-3; unclear D gene. The V gene lost 1 base and the J gene lost 0 bases, with 16 bases spanning the gap. This CDR3 is 18 amino acids long. The germline V gene has CDR1 LGHNT and CDR2 FRNRAP. CDR3 protein: CASGLGEVRLDSGNTIYF. In DNA, the CDR3 is TGTGCTAGTGGTTTGGGTGAGGTAAGACTCGACTCTGGAAACACCATATATTTT.

The gene calls are TRBV10-3 and TRBJ1-6; 8 bases are a match to TRBD1. Losses at the gene ends were 11 bases for V and 8 bases for J; bases not matched to a gene: 5. Germline assignment: CDR1 ENHRY and CDR2 SYGVKD. This CDR3 is 12 amino acids long. The CDR3 sequence: CAPGQGYSPLHF. CDR3 sequence (DNA): TGTGCCCCCGGACAGGGATATTCACCCCTCCACTTT.

The chain is built from TRBV27 and TRBJ1-4; maybe TRBD1 (6 bases). In germline, CDR1 is MNHEY, CDR2 SMNVEV (reference sequence). This CDR3 is built from 15 residues. Trimming took 3 bases from V and 3 from J, leaving 11 bases between them. CDR3 in DNA: TGTGCCAGCAGTTTCAGGGGACGATCTAATGAAAAACTGTTTTTT. It codes for CASSFRGRSNEKLFF.

The chain recombines TRBV9 with TRBJ2-7, with 14 nucleotides matching TRBD2. CDR1 SGDLS and CDR2 YYNGEE come from the germline V gene. The CDR3 extends over 15 amino acids. V was clipped by 3 bases and J by 4 bases; unmatched bases: 3. The CDR3 here is CASSATSGGVYEQYF. The CDR3 region has the DNA TGTGCCAGCAGCGCGACTAGCGGGGGGGTGTACGAGCAGTACTTC.

Only one count was recorded for this clone. The chain combines TRBV5-6 with TRBJ2-1, with TRBD2 identical over 9 bases. With V trimmed by 5 bases and J by 1 base, 10 bases remained unmatched. Germline CDR1 is SGHDT and CDR2 is YYEEEE. The CDR3 covers 17 residues. CDR3 DNA: TGTGCCAGCAGTTCCATACGACTAGCGGATTCCTACAATGAGCAGTTCTTC. This gives the protein CASSSIRLADSYNEQFF.

The chain is built from TRBV30 and TRBJ1-4, with 9 bases matching TRBD1. J gave up 4 bases and V 3 bases, and 0 bases lay outside the gene matches. CDR3 length equals 13 residues. CDR1 is GTSNPN and CDR2 is SVGIG in the germline V gene (reference sequence). CDR3 amino acids: CAWRDRGNEKLFF. CDR3 DNA sequence: TGTGCCTGGAGGGACAGGGGTAATGAAAAACTGTTTTTT.

The V gene is TRBV2, the J gene TRBJ2-3, with D tentatively TRBD1 (5 bases). The CDR3 has 15 amino acids. Trimming took 1 base from V and 2 from J, leaving 10 bases between them. The germline V gene encodes CDR1 SNHLY and CDR2 FYNNEI. CDR3 nucleotides: TGTGCCAGCAGTGAAGTCAGGGCTTCCACAGATACGCAGTATTTT. It translates to CASSEVRASTDTQYF.

The chain links TRBV4-2 to TRBJ2-1, with D possibly being TRBD2 (7 bases). The germline CDR1 and CDR2 sequences are LGHNA and YNFKEQ. The length of the CDR3 is 17 residues. V was shortened by 3 bases and J by 8 bases, with 23 bases between the two germline ends. The CDR3 DNA sequence: TGTGCCAGCAGCCATTCACAGCGGGACATACGTACTCATGAGCAGTTCTTC. Its protein is CASSHSQRDIRTHEQFF.

This sequence joins TRBV5-1 and TRBJ1-3; D is uncertain. The germline CDR1 and CDR2 sequences are SGHRS and YFSETQ. V lost 0 bases and J 0 bases, leaving 4 bases between the germline ends. The length of the CDR3 is 14 residues. CDR3 in DNA: TGCGCCAGCAGCTTGGATATCTCTGGAAACACCATATATTTT. As protein: CASSLDISGNTIYF.

This clone appeared a few times. The gene calls are TRBV6-5 and TRBJ2-7; TRBD1 matches 9 bases. V lost 7 bases to trimming and J lost 3 bases; unmatched junction nucleotides: 4. CDR3 size: 13 residues. In germline, CDR1 is MNHEY, CDR2 SVGAGI. This CDR3 is CASMTGQGYEQYF. Here the CDR3 DNA reads TGTGCCAGCATGACGGGACAGGGCTACGAGCAGTACTTC.

This clone has a handful of counts. This same CDR3 is encoded by further DNA sequences in the sample. V is TRBV30 and J is TRBJ1-2; TRBD1 aligns across 7 bases. Germline CDR1 is GTSNPN and CDR2 is SVGIG (reference sequence). CDR3 size: 11 residues. V gave up 7 bases and J gave up 3 bases; unmatched junction bases: 2. The CDR3 bases are TGTGCCTCAGGGACAGACTATGGCTACACCTTC. It codes for CASGTDYGYTF. Full variable domain (missing parts from reference TRBV30 and TRBJ1-2): SQTIHQWPATLVQPVGSPLSLECTVEGTSNPNLYWYRQAAGRGLQLLFYSVGIGQISSEVPQNLSASRPQDRQFILSSKKLLLSDSGFYLCASGTDYGYTFGSGTRLTVV.

The V and J genes are TRBV18 and TRBJ2-2, with TRBD1 matching over 11 bases. This CDR3 comprises 17 residues. CDR1 is KGHSH, CDR2 LQKENI, per germline. V trimming: 3 bases; J trimming: 3 bases; junction bases outside the gene matches: 6. The CDR3 DNA reads TGTGCCAGCTCACCCGGACCGGGACAGGGGGACACCGGGGAGCTGTTTTTT. It yields the protein CASSPGPGQGDTGELFF.

The V gene is TRBV2, the J gene TRBJ2-5; TRBD2 agrees at 8 bases. The CDR3 contains 14 residues. V dropped 7 bases and J dropped 0; count of bases not matched to a gene: 4. The V gene's germline CDR1 is SNHLY and CDR2 FYNNEI. The CDR3 coding sequence is TGTGCCAGCATCGGACTAGCCGACCAAGAGACCCAGTACTTC. This translates into CASIGLADQETQYF. Filled out from reference TRBV2 and TRBJ2-5, the complete variable domain reads EPEVTQTPSHQVTQMGQEVILRCVPISNHLYFYWYRQILGQKVEFLVSFYNNEISEKSEIFDDQFSVERPDGSNFTLKIRSTKLEDSAMYFCASIGLADQETQYFGPGTRLLVL.

This rearrangement joins TRBV10-3 to TRBJ2-1; perhaps TRBD2 as D (6 bases). Trimming removed 3 bases at V and 8 bases at J, with 17 bases between. The CDR3 is 15 residues long. Germline V gene data show CDR1 as ENHRY and CDR2 as SYGVKD. The CDR3 nucleotides are TGTGCCATCAGTGACTCAAGAGCGGGCGGGGATGAGCAGTTCTTC. It codes for CAISDSRAGGDEQFF.

Turning to this clone: This CDR3 is also generated by other DNA sequences in the sample. This chain connects TRBV5-1 to TRBJ1-1, with 8 bases lining up with TRBD1. This CDR3 is 14 amino acids long. After removal of 3 bases from V and 0 bases from J, the junction contained 1 base not matched to a gene. CDR1 is SGHRS, CDR2 YFSETQ, per germline. The CDR3 here is CASSWTGMNTEAFF. The CDR3 DNA sequence: TGCGCCAGCAGCTGGACAGGGATGAACACTGAAGCTTTCTTT. Based on the CDR3 plus reference TRBV5-1 and TRBJ1-1, the full variable domain is KAGVTQTPRYLIKTRGQQVTLSCSPISGHRSVSWYQQTPGQGLQFLFEYFSETQRNKGNFPGRFSGRQFSNSRSEMNVSTLELGDSALYLCASSWTGMNTEAFFGQGTRLTVV.